Below, one T cell receptor (beta chain) is given with its context. Antigen: not known. The data belong to a study of shared clonotypes between healthy human individuals. Study-level background: The donor group consisted of a couple of women and three men, aged 18 to 49. Study conclusions and caveats: Some clonotypes were shared by all four sorted-subset donors, while others were not shared. The non-shared ones had lower generation probabilities than the shared ones. For naive CD4 cells, roughly 5.5% of clonotypes were shared across a few donors.

The ends were cut back, 7 bases at V and 5 bases at J, with 18 bases in the middle. The CDR3 has 15 residues. The germline CDR1 and CDR2 sequences are LNHDA and SQIVND (reference sequence). Repertoires were generated with immunoSEQ multiplex PCR, while TCRdb's copy carries only in-frame clones and drops some. Among about a million clones listed, approximately 72% were seen once. All donors qualified as healthy HIV-negative adults and had experienced no recent acute infections or vaccinations. This clonotype originated in a man in his late teens or twenties in good health. This rearrangement joins TRBV19 to TRBJ1-5; no clear D gene. The sequenced sample consisted of memory CD4+ T cells sorted from blood. Specified subset: CD45RA-negative fraction. The CDR3 loop reads CASTSQGTADQPQHF. As DNA, the CDR3 is TGTGCCAGTACCTCCCAAGGCACAGCAGATCAGCCCCAGCATTTT.